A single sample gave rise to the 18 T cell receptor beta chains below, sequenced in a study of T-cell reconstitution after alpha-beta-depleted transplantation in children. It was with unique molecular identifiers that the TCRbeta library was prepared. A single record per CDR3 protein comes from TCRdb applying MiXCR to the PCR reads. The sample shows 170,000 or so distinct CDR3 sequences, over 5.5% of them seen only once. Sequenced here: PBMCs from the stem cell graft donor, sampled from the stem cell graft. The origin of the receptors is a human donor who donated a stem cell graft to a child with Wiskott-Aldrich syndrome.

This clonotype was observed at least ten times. The CDR3 DNA is TGTGCCAGCAGTTTGGAACAGGGTGATAACTATGGCTACACCTTC. It encodes CASSLEQGDNYGYTF. This chain joins TRBV6-4 and TRBJ1-2; TRBD1 is a possible D gene (6 bases). This CDR3 is 15 amino acids long. Trimming took 5 bases from V and 1 from J, leaving 14 bases between them. Germline V gene sequence: CDR1 MRHNA, CDR2 SNTAGT.

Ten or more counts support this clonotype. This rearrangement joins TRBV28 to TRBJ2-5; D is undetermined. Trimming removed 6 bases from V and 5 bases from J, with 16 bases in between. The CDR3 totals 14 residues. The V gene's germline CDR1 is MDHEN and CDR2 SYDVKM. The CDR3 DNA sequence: TGTGCCAGCAGCAAGCCCCACCCCGGGGAGACCCAGTACTTC. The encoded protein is CASSKPHPGETQYF.

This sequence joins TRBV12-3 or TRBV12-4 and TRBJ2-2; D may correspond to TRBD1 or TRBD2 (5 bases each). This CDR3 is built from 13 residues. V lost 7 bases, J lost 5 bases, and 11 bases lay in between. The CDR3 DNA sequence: TGTGCCAGCACCGGGGACGGGACCGGGGAGCTGTTTTTT. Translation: CASTGDGTGELFF.

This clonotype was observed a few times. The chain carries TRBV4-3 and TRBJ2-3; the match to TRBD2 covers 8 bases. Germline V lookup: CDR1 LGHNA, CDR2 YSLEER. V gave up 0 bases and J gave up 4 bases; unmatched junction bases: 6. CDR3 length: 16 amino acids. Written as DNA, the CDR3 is TGCGCCAGCAGCCAAGATATTGGGCGGGAGGCAGATACGCAGTATTTT. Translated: CASSQDIGREADTQYF.

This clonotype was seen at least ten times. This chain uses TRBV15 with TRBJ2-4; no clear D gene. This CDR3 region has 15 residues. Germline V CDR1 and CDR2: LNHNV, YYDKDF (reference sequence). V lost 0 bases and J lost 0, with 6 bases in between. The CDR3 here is CATSRDRIAKNIQYF. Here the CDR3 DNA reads TGTGCCACCAGCAGAGACAGGATAGCCAAAAACATTCAGTACTTC. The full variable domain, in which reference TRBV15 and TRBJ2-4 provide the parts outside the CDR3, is DAMVIQNPRYQVTQFGKPVTLSCSQTLNHNVMYWYQQKSSQAPKLLFHYYDKDFNNEADTPDNFQSRRPNTSFCFLDIRSPGLGDTAMYLCATSRDRIAKNIQYFGAGTRLSVL.

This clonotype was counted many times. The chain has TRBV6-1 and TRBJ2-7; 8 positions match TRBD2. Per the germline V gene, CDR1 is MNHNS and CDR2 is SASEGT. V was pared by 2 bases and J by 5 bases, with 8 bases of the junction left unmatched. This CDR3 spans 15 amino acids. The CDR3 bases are TGTGCCAGCAGTGAATTGAGCGGGAGTGTCCACGAGCAGTACTTC. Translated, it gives CASSELSGSVHEQYF.

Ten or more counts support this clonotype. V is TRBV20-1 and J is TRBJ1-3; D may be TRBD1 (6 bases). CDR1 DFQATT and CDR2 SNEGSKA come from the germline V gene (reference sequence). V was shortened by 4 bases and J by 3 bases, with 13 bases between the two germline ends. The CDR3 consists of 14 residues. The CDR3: CSAKISRGGNTIYF. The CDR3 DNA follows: TGCAGTGCTAAGATCTCCAGGGGTGGAAACACCATATATTTT.

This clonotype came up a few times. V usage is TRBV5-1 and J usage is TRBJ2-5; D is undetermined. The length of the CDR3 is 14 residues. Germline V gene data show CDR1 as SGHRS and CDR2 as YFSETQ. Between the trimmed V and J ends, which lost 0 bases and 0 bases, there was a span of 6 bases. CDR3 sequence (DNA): TGCGCCAGCAGCTTGGATGGGAACCAAGAGACCCAGTACTTC. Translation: CASSLDGNQETQYF.

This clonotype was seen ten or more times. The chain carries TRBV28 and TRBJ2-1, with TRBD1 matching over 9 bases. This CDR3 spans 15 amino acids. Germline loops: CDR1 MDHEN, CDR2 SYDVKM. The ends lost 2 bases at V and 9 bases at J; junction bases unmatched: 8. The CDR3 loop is CASSLGDRARGEQFF. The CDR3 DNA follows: TGTGCCAGCAGTTTAGGGGACAGGGCGAGAGGTGAGCAGTTCTTC.

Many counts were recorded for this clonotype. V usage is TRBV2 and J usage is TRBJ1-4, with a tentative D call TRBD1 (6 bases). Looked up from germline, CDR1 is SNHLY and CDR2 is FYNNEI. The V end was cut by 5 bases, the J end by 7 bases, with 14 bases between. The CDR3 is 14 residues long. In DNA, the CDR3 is TGTGCCAGCAGTTTACAGGGAACCGGTGAAAAACTGTTTTTT. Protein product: CASSLQGTGEKLFF.

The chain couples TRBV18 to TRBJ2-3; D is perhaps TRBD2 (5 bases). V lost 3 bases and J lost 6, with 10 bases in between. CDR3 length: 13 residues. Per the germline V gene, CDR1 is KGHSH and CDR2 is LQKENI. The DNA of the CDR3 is TGTGCCAGCTCACCGAATAAGCGGGATACGCAGTATTTT. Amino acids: CASSPNKRDTQYF.

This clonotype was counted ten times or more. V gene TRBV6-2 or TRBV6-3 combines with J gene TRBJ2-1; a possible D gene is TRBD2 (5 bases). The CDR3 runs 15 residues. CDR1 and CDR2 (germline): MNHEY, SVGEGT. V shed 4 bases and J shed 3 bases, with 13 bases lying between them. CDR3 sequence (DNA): TGTGCCAGCAGTTCCCTCCTTGGGAGCTACAATGAGCAGTTCTTC. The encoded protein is CASSSLLGSYNEQFF.

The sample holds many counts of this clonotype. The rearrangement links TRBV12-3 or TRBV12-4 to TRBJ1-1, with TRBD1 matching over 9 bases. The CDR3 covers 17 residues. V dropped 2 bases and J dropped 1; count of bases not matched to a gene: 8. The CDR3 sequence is CASSLRTGGQTNTEAFF. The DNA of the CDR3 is TGTGCCAGCAGTTTACGAACAGGGGGCCAGACGAACACTGAAGCTTTCTTT.

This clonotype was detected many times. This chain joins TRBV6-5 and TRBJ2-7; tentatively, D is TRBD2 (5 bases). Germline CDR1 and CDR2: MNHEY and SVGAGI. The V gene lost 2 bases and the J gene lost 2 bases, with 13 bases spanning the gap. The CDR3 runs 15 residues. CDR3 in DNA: TGTGCCAGCAGTTACACATCAAGCGGACCCTACGAGCAGTACTTC. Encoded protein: CASSYTSSGPYEQYF.

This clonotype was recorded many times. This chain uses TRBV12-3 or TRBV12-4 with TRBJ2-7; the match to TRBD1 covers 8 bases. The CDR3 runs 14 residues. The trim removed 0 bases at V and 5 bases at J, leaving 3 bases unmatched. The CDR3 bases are TGTGCCAGCAGTTTAGCACAGGGGGGAAACGAGCAGTACTTC. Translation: CASSLAQGGNEQYF.

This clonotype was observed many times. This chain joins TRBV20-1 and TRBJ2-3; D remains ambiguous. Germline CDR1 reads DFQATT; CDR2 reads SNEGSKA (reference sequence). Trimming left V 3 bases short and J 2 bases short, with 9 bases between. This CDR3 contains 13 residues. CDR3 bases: TGCAGTGCTAGCTTTGCGCTCACAGATACGCAGTATTTT. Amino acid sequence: CSASFALTDTQYF.

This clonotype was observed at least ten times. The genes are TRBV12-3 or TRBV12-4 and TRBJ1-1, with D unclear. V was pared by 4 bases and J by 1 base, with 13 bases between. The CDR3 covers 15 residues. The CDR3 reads CASSSKWNRNTEAFF. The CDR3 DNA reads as TGTGCCAGCAGTTCAAAGTGGAATAGGAACACTGAAGCTTTCTTT.

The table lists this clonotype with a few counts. The CDR3 region has the DNA TGTGCCAGCAGCCAAGATCTGTCGGCATGGGGCTACACCTTC. Its protein is CASSQDLSAWGYTF. J is TRBJ1-2 and V is TRBV3-1; D gene uncertain. The CDR3 runs 14 residues. CDR1 and CDR2 from the germline V gene are LGHDT and YNNKEL (reference sequence). V lost 0 bases, J lost 8 bases, and 13 bases lay in between. The full variable domain, completed using reference TRBV3-1 and TRBJ1-2, is DTAVSQTPKYLVTQMGNDKSIKCEQNLGHDTMYWYKQDSKKFLKIMFSYNNKELIINETVPNRFSPKSPDKAHLNLHINSLELGDSAVYFCASSQDLSAWGYTFGSGTRLTVV.